These T cell receptor beta chains were read from a single sample in a study of T cell responses to AZD1222 COVID-19 vaccine. Clones were sequenced by immunoSEQ multiplex PCR, and TCRdb holds only the in-frame ones, with some missing. The repertoire holds 150,000 to 200,000 clones, 91% seen once, with about 1.7% in the top ten. The sequenced sample was peripheral blood, obtained 28 days after the second AZD1222 dose. The receptors were sampled from an adult who received the AZD1222 COVID-19 vaccine. CDR3s include the opening cysteine and the closing phenylalanine or tryptophan. The D gene is left open where the match is weak. Some rows mark clone size as missing; the rest say once, few, many or name a class of expanded clone.

D	size	V	J	CDR3	DNA
TRBD2	few	TRBV5-4	TRBJ2-3	CASSSAGGADTQYF	TGTGCCAGCAGCTCAGCGGGGGGGGCAGATACGCAGTATTTT
NA	NA	TRBV27	TRBJ2-7	CASSRTNLLSGEQYF	TGTGCCAGCAGCAGAACTAACCTGCTGAGTGGCGAGCAGTACTTC
TRBD1	NA	TRBV2	TRBJ1-5	CASRTGGVLGQPQHF	TGTGCCAGTCGAACAGGGGGCGTTCTAGGTCAGCCCCAGCATTTT
NA	NA	TRBV12-3/TRBV12-4	TRBJ1-2	CASSLDRDFGYTF	TGTGCCAGCAGTTTAGACAGGGACTTTGGCTACACCTTC
TRBD2	NA	TRBV5-1	TRBJ2-5	CASSSGLAKHETQYF	TGCGCCAGCAGCTCGGGACTAGCGAAGCACGAGACCCAGTACTTC
TRBD1	NA	TRBV27	TRBJ2-7	CASSLSGTGDYEQYF	TGTGCCAGCAGTTTATCGGGGACAGGTGATTACGAGCAGTACTTC
NA	once	TRBV9	TRBJ2-5	CASSADLQETQYF	TGTGCCAGCAGCGCGGACTTACAAGAGACCCAGTACTTC
NA	NA	TRBV5-8	TRBJ2-3	CASSYRALRADTQYF	TGTGCCAGCAGCTACAGGGCGTTGAGGGCAGATACGCAGTATTTT
NA	NA	TRBV5-1	TRBJ2-5	CASSFDRGPIKETQYF	TGCGCCAGCAGCTTTGACCGGGGCCCCATTAAGGAGACCCAGTACTTC
TRBD2	NA	TRBV30	TRBJ2-3	CAWSNLAVSTDTQYF	TGTGCCTGGAGTAACCTAGCGGTTAGCACAGATACGCAGTATTTT
TRBD2	NA	TRBV19	TRBJ2-3	CASSMRRGVTDTQYF	TGTGCCAGTAGTATGAGGCGGGGGGTCACAGATACGCAGTATTTT
TRBD1	NA	TRBV11-2	TRBJ1-4	CASSLVGTGSNEKLFF	TGTGCCAGCAGCCTCGTCGGGACAGGGTCTAATGAAAAACTGTTTTTT
TRBD2	NA	TRBV30	TRBJ2-3	CAWSRTGLAGEGDTQYF	TGTGCCTGGAGTCGTACTGGACTAGCGGGAGAGGGGGATACGCAGTATTTT
TRBD2	NA	TRBV10-2	TRBJ2-1	CASSGSGGAYNEQFF	TGCGCCAGCAGTGGGAGCGGGGGGGCCTACAATGAGCAGTTCTTC
TRBD1	NA	TRBV5-8	TRBJ1-1	CASSSGQGFSRTEAFF	TGTGCCAGCAGCTCTGGACAGGGTTTTTCGAGGACTGAAGCTTTCTTT
NA	NA	TRBV5-1	TRBJ2-1	CASSFQGGGYNEQFF	TGCGCCAGCAGCTTTCAGGGGGGTGGCTACAATGAGCAGTTCTTC
TRBD1	NA	TRBV7-9	TRBJ2-1	CASSLAGGRISQNEQFF	TGTGCCAGCAGCTTAGCAGGGGGCAGGATAAGTCAAAATGAGCAGTTCTTC
NA	NA	TRBV15	TRBJ1-4	CATSRGQAINEKLFF	TGTGCCACCAGCAGAGGACAGGCAATTAATGAAAAACTGTTTTTT
NA	NA	TRBV29-1	TRBJ2-5	CSVLNDVETQYF	TGCAGCGTCTTGAACGACGTAGAGACCCAGTACTTC
NA	NA	TRBV25-1	TRBJ2-5	CASSDYHQYQETQYF	TGTGCCAGCAGTGACTACCACCAGTACCAAGAGACCCAGTACTTC
NA	NA	TRBV10-1	TRBJ2-2	CASSPSVKQPGELFF	TGCGCCAGCAGCCCCTCGGTGAAGCAGCCCGGGGAGCTGTTTTTT
NA	once	TRBV18	TRBJ2-1	CASSSRGTNNEQFF	TGTGCCAGCTCATCGCGGGGCACGAACAATGAGCAGTTCTTC
NA	NA	TRBV12-5	TRBJ2-3	CASGLHADTQYF	TGTGCTAGTGGTTTGCATGCAGATACGCAGTATTTT
NA	once	TRBV30	TRBJ1-5	CAWSYGKSQPQHF	TGTGCCTGGAGTTATGGGAAGAGTCAGCCCCAGCATTTT
TRBD1	NA	TRBV2	TRBJ2-4	CASSDDRGAKNIQYF	TGTGCCAGCAGTGACGACAGGGGGGCCAAAAACATTCAGTACTTC
TRBD2	NA	TRBV20-1	TRBJ2-1	CSASRPSGGYNEQFF	TGCAGTGCTAGTCGGCCTAGCGGAGGCTACAATGAGCAGTTCTTC
TRBD1	once	TRBV6-5	TRBJ1-4	CASSYDRGPNEKLFF	TGTGCCAGCAGTTACGACAGGGGGCCGAATGAAAAACTGTTTTTT
NA	NA	TRBV2	TRBJ2-7	CASSEARSYEQYF	TGTGCCAGCAGTGAGGCCAGGTCATACGAGCAGTACTTC
NA	NA	TRBV9	TRBJ1-1	CASSVGPRLNTEAFF	TGTGCCAGCAGCGTAGGGCCGAGATTGAACACTGAAGCTTTCTTT